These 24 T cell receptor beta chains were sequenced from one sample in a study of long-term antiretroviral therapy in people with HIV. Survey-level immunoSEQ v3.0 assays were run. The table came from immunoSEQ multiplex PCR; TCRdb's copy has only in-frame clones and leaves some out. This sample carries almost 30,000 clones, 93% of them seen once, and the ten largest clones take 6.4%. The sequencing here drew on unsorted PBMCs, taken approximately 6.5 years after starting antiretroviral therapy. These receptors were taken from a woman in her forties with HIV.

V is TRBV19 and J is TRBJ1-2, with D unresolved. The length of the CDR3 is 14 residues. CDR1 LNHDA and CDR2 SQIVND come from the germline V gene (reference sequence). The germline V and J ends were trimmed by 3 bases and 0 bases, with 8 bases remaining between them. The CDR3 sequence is CASSIDQSNYGYTF. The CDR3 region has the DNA TGTGCCAGTAGTATCGACCAATCTAACTATGGCTACACCTTC.

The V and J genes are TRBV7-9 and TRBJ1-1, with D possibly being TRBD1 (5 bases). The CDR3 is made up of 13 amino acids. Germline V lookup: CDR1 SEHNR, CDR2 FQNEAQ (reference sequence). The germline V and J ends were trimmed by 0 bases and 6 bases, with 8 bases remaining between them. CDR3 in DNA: TGTGCCAGCAGCTTAGCCGGGGACGCTGAAGCTTTCTTT. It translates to CASSLAGDAEAFF.

The CDR3 DNA sequence: TGTGCCAGCAGCTTTGGCGGGTACTCCTACGAGCAGTACTTC. This codes for CASSFGGYSYEQYF. The chain joins TRBV11-2 to TRBJ2-7; a weak D match, TRBD2 (5 bases). Germline V gives CDR1 SGHAT, CDR2 FQNNGV. The CDR3 contains 14 residues. The V and J ends lost 3 bases and 0 bases respectively, with 9 bases between them.

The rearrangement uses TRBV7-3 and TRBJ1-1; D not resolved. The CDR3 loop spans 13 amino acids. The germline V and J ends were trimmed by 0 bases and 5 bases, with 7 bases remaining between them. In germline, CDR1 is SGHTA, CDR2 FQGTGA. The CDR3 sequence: CASSLTLRTEAFF. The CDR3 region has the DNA TGTGCCAGCAGCTTAACGTTGAGGACTGAAGCTTTCTTT. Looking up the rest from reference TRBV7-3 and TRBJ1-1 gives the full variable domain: GAGVSQTPSNKVTEKGKYVELRCDPISGHTALYWYRQSLGQGPEFLIYFQGTGAADDSGLPNDRFFAVRPEGSVSTLKIQRTERGDSAVYLCASSLTLRTEAFFGQGTRLTVV.

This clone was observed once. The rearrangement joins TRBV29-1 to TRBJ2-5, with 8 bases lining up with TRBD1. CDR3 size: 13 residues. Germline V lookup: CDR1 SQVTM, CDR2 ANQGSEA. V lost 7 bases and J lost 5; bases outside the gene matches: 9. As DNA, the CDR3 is TGCAGCGGGTCGGGACAGGAACTGGAGACCCAGTACTTC. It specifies CSGSGQELETQYF.

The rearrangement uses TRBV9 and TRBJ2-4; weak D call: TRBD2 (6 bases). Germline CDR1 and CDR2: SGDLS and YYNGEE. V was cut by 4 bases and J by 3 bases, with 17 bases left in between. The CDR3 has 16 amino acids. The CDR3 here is CASSSGILRGKNIQYF. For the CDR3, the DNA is TGTGCCAGCAGCTCAGGGATATTGCGGGGCAAAAACATTCAGTACTTC.

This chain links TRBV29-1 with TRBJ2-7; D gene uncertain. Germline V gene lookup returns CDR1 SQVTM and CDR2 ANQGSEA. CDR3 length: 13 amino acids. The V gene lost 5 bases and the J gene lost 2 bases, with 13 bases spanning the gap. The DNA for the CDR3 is TGCAGCGTTAGGCTAAACACCGCCTACGAGCAGTACTTC. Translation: CSVRLNTAYEQYF.

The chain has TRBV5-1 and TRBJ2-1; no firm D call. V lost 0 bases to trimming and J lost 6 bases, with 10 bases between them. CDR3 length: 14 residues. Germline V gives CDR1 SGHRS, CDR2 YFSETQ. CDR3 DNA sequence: TGCGCCAGCAGCTTGGGGGGTTTTGTCAATGAGCAGTTCTTC. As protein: CASSLGGFVNEQFF.

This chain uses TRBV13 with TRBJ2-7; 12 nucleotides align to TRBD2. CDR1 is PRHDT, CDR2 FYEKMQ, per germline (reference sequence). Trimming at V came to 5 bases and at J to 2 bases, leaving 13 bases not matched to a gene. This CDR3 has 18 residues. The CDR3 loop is CASSPRTSGGLLTYEQYF. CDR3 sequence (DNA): TGTGCCAGCAGCCCCCGAACTAGCGGGGGGCTCCTTACCTACGAGCAGTACTTC.

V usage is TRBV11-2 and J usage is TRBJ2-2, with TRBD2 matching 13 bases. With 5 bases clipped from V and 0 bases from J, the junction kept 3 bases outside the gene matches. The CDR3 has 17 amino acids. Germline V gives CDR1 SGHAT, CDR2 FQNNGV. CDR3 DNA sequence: TGTGCCAGCAGCCGGACTAGCGGGGGCGCGAACACCGGGGAGCTGTTTTTT. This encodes CASSRTSGGANTGELFF. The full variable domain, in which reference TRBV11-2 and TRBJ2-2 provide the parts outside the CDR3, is EAGVAQSPRYKIIEKRQSVAFWCNPISGHATLYWYQQILGQGPKLLIQFQNNGVVDDSQLPKDRFSAERLKGVDSTLKIQPAKLEDSAVYLCASSRTSGGANTGELFFGEGSRLTVL.

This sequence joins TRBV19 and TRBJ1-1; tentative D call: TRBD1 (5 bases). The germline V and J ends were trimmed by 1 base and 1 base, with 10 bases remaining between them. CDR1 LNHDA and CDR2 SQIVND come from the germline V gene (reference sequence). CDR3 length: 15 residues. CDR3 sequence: CASSIAYGQNTEAFF. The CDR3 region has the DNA TGTGCCAGTAGTATAGCTTACGGACAGAACACTGAAGCTTTCTTT.

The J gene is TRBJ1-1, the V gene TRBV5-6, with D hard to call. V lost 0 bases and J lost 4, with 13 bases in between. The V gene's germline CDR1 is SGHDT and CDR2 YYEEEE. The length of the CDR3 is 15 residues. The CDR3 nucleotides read TGTGCCAGCAGCTTGGAGTGGGGTAGAGGCACTGAAGCTTTCTTT. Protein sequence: CASSLEWGRGTEAFF.

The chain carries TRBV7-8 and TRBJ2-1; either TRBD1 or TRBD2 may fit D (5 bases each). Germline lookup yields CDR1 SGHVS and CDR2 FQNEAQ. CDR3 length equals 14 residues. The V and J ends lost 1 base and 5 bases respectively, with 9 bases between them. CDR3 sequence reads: CASSLGGFNNEQFF. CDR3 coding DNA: TGTGCCAGCAGCTTAGGGGGGTTTAACAATGAGCAGTTCTTC.

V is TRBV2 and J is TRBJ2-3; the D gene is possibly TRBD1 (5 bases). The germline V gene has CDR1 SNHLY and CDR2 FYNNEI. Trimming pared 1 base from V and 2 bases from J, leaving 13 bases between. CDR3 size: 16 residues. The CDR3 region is CASSEGAGIFTDTQYF. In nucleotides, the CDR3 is TGTGCCAGCAGTGAAGGGGCAGGGATTTTCACAGATACGCAGTATTTT.

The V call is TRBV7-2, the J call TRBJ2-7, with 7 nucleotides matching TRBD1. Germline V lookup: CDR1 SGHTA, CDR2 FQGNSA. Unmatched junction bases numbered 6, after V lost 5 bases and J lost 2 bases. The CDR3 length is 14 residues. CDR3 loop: CASSPRQGPYEQYF. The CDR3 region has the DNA TGTGCCAGCAGCCCGAGACAGGGACCCTACGAGCAGTACTTC.

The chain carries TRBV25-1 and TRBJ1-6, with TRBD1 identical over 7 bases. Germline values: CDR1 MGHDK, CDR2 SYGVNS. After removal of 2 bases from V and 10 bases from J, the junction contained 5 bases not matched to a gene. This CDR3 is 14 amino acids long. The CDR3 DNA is TGTGCCAGCAGTGAACGGGGACAGCGCTCACCCCTCCACTTT. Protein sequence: CASSERGQRSPLHF.

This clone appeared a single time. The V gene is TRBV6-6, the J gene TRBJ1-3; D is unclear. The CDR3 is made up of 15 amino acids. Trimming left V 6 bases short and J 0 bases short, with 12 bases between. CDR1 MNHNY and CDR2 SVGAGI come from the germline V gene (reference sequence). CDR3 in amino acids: CASSQSDRSGNTIYF. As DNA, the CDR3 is TGTGCCAGCAGCCAAAGCGACCGCTCTGGAAACACCATATATTTT.

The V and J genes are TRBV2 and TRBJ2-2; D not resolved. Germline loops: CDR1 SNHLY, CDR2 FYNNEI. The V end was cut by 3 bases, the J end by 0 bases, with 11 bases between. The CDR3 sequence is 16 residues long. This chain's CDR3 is CASSDWGGTNTGELFF. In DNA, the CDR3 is TGTGCCAGCAGTGACTGGGGTGGTACGAACACCGGGGAGCTGTTTTTT.

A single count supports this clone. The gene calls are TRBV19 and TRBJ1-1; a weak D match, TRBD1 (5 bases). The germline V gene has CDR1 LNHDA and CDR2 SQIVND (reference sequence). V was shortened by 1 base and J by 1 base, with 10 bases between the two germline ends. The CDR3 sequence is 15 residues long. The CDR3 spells CASSIARQGNTEAFF. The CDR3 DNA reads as TGTGCCAGTAGTATAGCGCGGCAGGGGAACACTGAAGCTTTCTTT.

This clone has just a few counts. CDR3 in DNA: TGTGCCAGCAGTACTAGCGGGGGATGGGAGACCCAGTACTTC. This sequence encodes CASSTSGGWETQYF. The chain is built from TRBV6-5 and TRBJ2-5; TRBD2 aligns across 11 bases. Germline values: CDR1 MNHEY, CDR2 SVGAGI. The CDR3 spans 14 residues. V gave up 5 bases and J gave up 5 bases; unmatched junction bases: 4.

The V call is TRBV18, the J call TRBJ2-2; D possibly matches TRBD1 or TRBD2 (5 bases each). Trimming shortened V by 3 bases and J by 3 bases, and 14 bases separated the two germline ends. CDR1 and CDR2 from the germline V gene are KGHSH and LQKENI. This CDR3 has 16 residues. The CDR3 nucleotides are TGTGCCAGCTCACCCACTCGTGGGGGAGACACCGGGGAGCTGTTTTTT. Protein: CASSPTRGGDTGELFF.

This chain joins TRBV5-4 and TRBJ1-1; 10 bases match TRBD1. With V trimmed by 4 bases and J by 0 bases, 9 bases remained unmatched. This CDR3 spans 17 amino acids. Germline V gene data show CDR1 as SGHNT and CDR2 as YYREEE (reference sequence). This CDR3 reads CASSPRTGGVLNTEAFF. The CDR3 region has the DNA TGTGCCAGCAGCCCCAGGACAGGGGGGGTCTTGAACACTGAAGCTTTCTTT. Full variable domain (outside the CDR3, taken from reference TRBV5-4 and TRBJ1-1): ETGVTQSPTHLIKTRGQQVTLRCSSQSGHNTVSWYQQALGQGPQFIFQYYREEENGRGNFPPRFSGLQFPNYSSELNVNALELDDSALYLCASSPRTGGVLNTEAFFGQGTRLTVV.

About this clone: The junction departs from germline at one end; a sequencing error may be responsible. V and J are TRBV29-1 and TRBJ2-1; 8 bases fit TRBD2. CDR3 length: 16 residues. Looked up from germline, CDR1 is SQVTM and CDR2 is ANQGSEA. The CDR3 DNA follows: TGCAGCGTGGAAGGGGTTCGGGGGGGCCCCACGGGTGAGCAGTTCTTC. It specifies CSVEGVRGGPTGEQFF.

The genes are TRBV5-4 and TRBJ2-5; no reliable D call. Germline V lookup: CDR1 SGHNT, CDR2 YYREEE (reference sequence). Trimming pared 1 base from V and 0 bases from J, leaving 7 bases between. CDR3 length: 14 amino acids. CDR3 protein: CASSLSLYQETQYF. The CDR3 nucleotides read TGTGCCAGCAGCTTGTCCCTGTACCAAGAGACCCAGTACTTC.